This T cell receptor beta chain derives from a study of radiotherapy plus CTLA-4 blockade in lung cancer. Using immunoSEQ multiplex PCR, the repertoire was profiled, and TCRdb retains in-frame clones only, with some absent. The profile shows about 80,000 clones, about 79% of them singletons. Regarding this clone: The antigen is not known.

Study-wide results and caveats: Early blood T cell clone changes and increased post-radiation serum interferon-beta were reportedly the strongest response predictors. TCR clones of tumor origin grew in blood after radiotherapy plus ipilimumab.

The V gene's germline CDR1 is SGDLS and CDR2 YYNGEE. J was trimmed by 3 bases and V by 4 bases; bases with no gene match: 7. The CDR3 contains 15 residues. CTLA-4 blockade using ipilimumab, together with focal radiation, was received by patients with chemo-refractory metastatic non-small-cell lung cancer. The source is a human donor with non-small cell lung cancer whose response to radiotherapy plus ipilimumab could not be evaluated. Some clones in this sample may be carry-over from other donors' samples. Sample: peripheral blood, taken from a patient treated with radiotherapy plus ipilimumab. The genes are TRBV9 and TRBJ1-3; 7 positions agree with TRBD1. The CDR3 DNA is TGTGCCAGCAGCTTGGCCGGGACAGATGGAAACACCATATATTTT. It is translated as CASSLAGTDGNTIYF.